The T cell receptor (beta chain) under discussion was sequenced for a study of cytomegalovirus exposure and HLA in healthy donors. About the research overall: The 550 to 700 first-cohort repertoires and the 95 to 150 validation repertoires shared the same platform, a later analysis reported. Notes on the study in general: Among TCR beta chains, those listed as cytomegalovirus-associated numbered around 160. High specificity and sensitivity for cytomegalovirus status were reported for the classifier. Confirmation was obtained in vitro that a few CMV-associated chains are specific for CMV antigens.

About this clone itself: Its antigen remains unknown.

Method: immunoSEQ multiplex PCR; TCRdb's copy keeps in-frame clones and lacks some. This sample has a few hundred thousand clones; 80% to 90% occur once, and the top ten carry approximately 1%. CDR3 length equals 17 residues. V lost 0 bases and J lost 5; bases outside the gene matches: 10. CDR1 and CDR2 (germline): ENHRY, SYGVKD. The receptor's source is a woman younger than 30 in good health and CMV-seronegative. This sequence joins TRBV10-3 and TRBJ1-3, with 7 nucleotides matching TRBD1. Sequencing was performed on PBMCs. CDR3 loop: CAISESQGVELRNTIYF. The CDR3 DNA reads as TGTGCCATCAGTGAGTCCCAGGGGGTTGAACTGAGAAACACCATATATTTT.